The 11 T cell receptor beta chains given below trace back to one sample, sequenced in a study of CD8 T cells in ankylosing spondylitis. Study-wide results and limits: Typical of ankylosing spondylitis blood, it appeared, was a TCR beta motif of eight highly homologous variants.

Their target antigens are unknown. MiXCR, run by TCRdb on the 5' RACE reads, gives a single entry per CDR3 protein. The sample lists over 450,000 distinct CDR3 sequences; roughly 13% were seen once. Source material: blood, either unsorted or a sorted T cell fraction (not recorded which). All receptors come from a male donor with ankylosing spondylitis.

In its sample, this clonotype was seen many times. The gene calls are TRBV7-6 and TRBJ2-3, with D possibly TRBD2 on 5 matching bases. CDR1 is SGHVS and CDR2 is FNYEAQ in the germline V gene. Trimming left V 0 bases short and J 5 bases short, with 9 bases between. The CDR3 contains 14 residues. The CDR3 nucleotides read TGTGCCAGCAGCTTAGCGGGAGCGATAGATACGCAGTATTTT. It translates to CASSLAGAIDTQYF.

This chain links TRBV7-9 with TRBJ1-4, with D perhaps matching TRBD1 (5 bases). Germline assignment: CDR1 SEHNR and CDR2 FQNEAQ (reference sequence). Deletions cut 0 bases from V and 8 bases from J, with 13 bases between. This CDR3 comprises 15 residues. The CDR3 DNA reads TGTGCCAGCAGCTTAGCGAGGCAGGGAGGCGAAAAACTGTTTTTT. This encodes CASSLARQGGEKLFF.

The genes are TRBV20-1 and TRBJ2-2; the match to TRBD1 covers 8 bases. The CDR3 has 14 amino acids. V shed 5 bases and J 5 bases; nucleotides not matched to a gene: 7. Per germline, CDR1 DFQATT and CDR2 SNEGSKA (reference sequence). CDR3 coding DNA: TGCAGTGCTCCAAGGACAGGGCGGACCGGGGAGCTGTTTTTT. It specifies CSAPRTGRTGELFF.

The J gene is TRBJ2-2, the V gene TRBV7-2, with D tentatively TRBD2 (6 bases). The CDR3 has 15 amino acids. Trimming shortened V by 3 bases and J by 5 bases, and 13 bases separated the two germline ends. Germline V lookup: CDR1 SGHTA, CDR2 FQGNSA. The CDR3 region has the DNA TGTGCCAGCAGCTTCCCCGGGAGAGTGACCGGGGAGCTGTTTTTT. Protein sequence: CASSFPGRVTGELFF. Full variable domain (rest looked up from reference TRBV7-2 and TRBJ2-2): GAGVSQSPSNKVTEKGKDVELRCDPISGHTALYWYRQSLGQGLEFLIYFQGNSAPDKSGLPSDRFSAERTGGSVSTLTIQRTQQEDSAVYLCASSFPGRVTGELFFGEGSRLTVL.

Turning to this clonotype: The junction departs from germline at one end; a sequencing error may be responsible. The chain couples TRBV20-1 to TRBJ2-1, with 7 bases aligning to TRBD2. The CDR3 runs 19 residues. Per germline, CDR1 DFQATT and CDR2 SNEGSKA (reference sequence). The CDR3 bases are TGCTGTGCCCACGACGCGGGCGTGCCCCCTAGCGGATATTACAATGAGCAGTTCTTC. Its protein is CCAHDAGVPPSGYYNEQFF.

The chain recombines TRBV7-8 with TRBJ2-7; 7 bases fit TRBD2. The length of the CDR3 is 15 residues. Germline trimming cut 5 bases from V and 3 bases from J; bases unmatched to any gene: 10. Germline V gives CDR1 SGHVS, CDR2 FQNEAQ. CDR3 nucleotides: TGTGCCAGCAGCGGAAGGGCGGGAGCGGGCTACGAGCAGTACTTC. As protein: CASSGRAGAGYEQYF.

This clonotype was seen only a few times. The V gene is TRBV24-1, the J gene TRBJ2-3; D gene unclear. Looked up from germline, CDR1 is KGHDR and CDR2 is SFDVKD. This CDR3 spans 15 amino acids. Trimming took off 4 bases at V and 5 bases at J, with 15 bases between the two ends. The CDR3 DNA sequence: TGTGCCACCAGTGACTTGGAGACATTTGGAGATACGCAGTATTTT. It encodes CATSDLETFGDTQYF.

The rearrangement links TRBV20-1 to TRBJ2-3; 12 positions match TRBD2. Trimming removed 3 bases from V and 0 bases from J; junction bases left unmatched: 4. This CDR3 contains 16 residues. Germline-derived CDR1 and CDR2 are DFQATT and SNEGSKA (reference sequence). The CDR3 reads CSASGLAGRSTDTQYF. The CDR3, as DNA: TGCAGTGCTAGCGGACTAGCGGGAAGGAGCACAGATACGCAGTATTTT.

This clonotype was seen once. The CDR3 region has the DNA TGTGCCAGCGAACCGACTAGCCACTACGAGCAGTACTTC. Translating gives CASEPTSHYEQYF. The chain has TRBV11-2 and TRBJ2-7; 7 bases are a match to TRBD2. The CDR3 sequence is 13 residues long. With V trimmed by 8 bases and J by 3 bases, 7 bases remained unmatched. Germline loops: CDR1 SGHAT, CDR2 FQNNGV.

This clonotype came up many times. V gene TRBV29-1 combines with J gene TRBJ2-5, with 11 bases aligning to TRBD1. The ends lost 7 bases at V and 4 bases at J; junction bases unmatched: 2. Germline CDR1 reads SQVTM; CDR2 reads ANQGSEA. This CDR3 contains 12 residues. The CDR3: CSAGTGGETQYF. The DNA of the CDR3 is TGCAGCGCTGGGACAGGGGGAGAGACCCAGTACTTC.

The chain employs TRBV30 and TRBJ1-4, with D hard to call. This CDR3 is 12 amino acids long. V was shortened by 1 base and J by 6 bases, with 6 bases between the two germline ends. Germline CDR1 GTSNPN, CDR2 SVGIG (reference sequence). This CDR3 is CAWSATHEKLFF. The CDR3 DNA follows: TGTGCCTGGAGTGCAACACATGAAAAACTGTTTTTT.